One and the same sample provided the 26 T cell receptor beta chains below, sequenced in a study of beta chain features in type 1 diabetes. Their cognate antigens are unknown. Study results and limitations: Significant though moderate, a shortening of TCRB CDR3s appeared in all four CD4+ subsets of Type 1 diabetes patients.

Every bit of the isolated RNA underwent reverse transcription, so sequencing read expressed TCRB transcripts. The data were produced by immunoSEQ multiplex PCR, yet TCRdb's version contains in-frame clones alone and is incomplete. The sample records approximately 730,000 clones, around 15% being singletons. The sample was naive CD4+ T cells from blood. These receptors all stem from a man between 18 and 29 years old with type 1 diabetes.

This clone was seen a handful of times. J is TRBJ2-3 and V is TRBV7-9, with 7 nucleotides matching TRBD1. The CDR3 is 15 residues long. Germline CDR1 SEHNR, CDR2 FQNEAQ (reference sequence). Unmatched junction bases numbered 7, after V lost 4 bases and J lost 3 bases. The CDR3 DNA sequence: TGTGCCAGCAGCTCCCCAGGGACAGCGACAGATACGCAGTATTTT. Translation gives CASSSPGTATDTQYF.

This clone was found a few times. The rearrangement joins TRBV30 to TRBJ2-5; possibly TRBD1 for D (6 bases). The CDR3 is made up of 15 amino acids. Germline assignment: CDR1 GTSNPN and CDR2 SVGIG (reference sequence). The V end lost 2 bases, the J end lost 5 bases, and 18 bases lay between the germline ends. The CDR3 here is CAWSKTTGMRETQYF. The DNA of the CDR3 is TGTGCCTGGAGTAAAACCACAGGGATGAGGGAGACCCAGTACTTC.

The chain has TRBV7-9 and TRBJ2-7; D gene uncertain. Trimming pared 5 bases from V and 5 bases from J, leaving 13 bases between. Per germline, CDR1 SEHNR and CDR2 FQNEAQ (reference sequence). This CDR3 region has 13 residues. The CDR3 loop reads CASSPHGLNEQYF. CDR3 in DNA: TGTGCCAGCAGCCCCCACGGTTTGAACGAGCAGTACTTC.

This clone was picked up a small number of times. V usage is TRBV5-1 and J usage is TRBJ2-3; D ambiguous. Germline loops: CDR1 SGHRS, CDR2 YFSETQ. This CDR3 is 16 amino acids long. V lost 0 bases and J lost 1, with 12 bases in between. CDR3 sequence reads: CASSLEGSLGTDTQYF. The CDR3 region has the DNA TGCGCCAGCAGCTTGGAAGGTTCACTTGGCACAGATACGCAGTATTTT. Drawing the rest from reference TRBV5-1 and TRBJ2-3, the complete variable domain is KAGVTQTPRYLIKTRGQQVTLSCSPISGHRSVSWYQQTPGQGLQFLFEYFSETQRNKGNFPGRFSGRQFSNSRSEMNVSTLELGDSALYLCASSLEGSLGTDTQYFGPGTRLTVL.

This clone was detected a few times. The chain has TRBV29-1 and TRBJ2-2, with 7 nucleotides matching TRBD2. The CDR3 contains 14 residues. Germline V gives CDR1 SQVTM, CDR2 ANQGSEA. Trimming cost V 7 bases and J 7 bases; bases outside gene matches: 12. CDR3 in amino acids: CSGGETSRGGELFF. The CDR3, as DNA: TGCAGCGGAGGAGAGACTAGCCGGGGCGGGGAGCTGTTTTTT.

This clone was seen more than once but under ten times. The chain recombines TRBV6-5 with TRBJ2-7; D is unclear. Trimming pared 2 bases from V and 4 bases from J, leaving 12 bases between. Looked up from germline, CDR1 is MNHEY and CDR2 is SVGAGI. This CDR3 contains 14 residues. CDR3 protein: CASSYGISAYEQYF. CDR3 coding DNA: TGTGCCAGCAGTTACGGTATCAGCGCGTACGAGCAGTACTTC.

Note on this clone: The sample holds other DNA sequences that translate to the same CDR3. The chain is built from TRBV5-1 and TRBJ2-5, with D possibly matching TRBD2 (7 bases). Trimming shortened V by 1 base and J by 1 base, and 8 bases separated the two germline ends. Germline values: CDR1 SGHRS, CDR2 YFSETQ. The CDR3 sequence is 14 residues long. DNA for the CDR3: TGCGCCAGCAGCTTGCGGGGGGCCCAAGAGACCCAGTACTTC. The encoded protein is CASSLRGAQETQYF.

The chain recombines TRBV9 with TRBJ2-6; D gene ambiguous. The CDR3 has 18 amino acids. Germline V gene data show CDR1 as SGDLS and CDR2 as YYNGEE. V was shortened by 0 bases and J by 0 bases, with 13 bases between the two germline ends. The CDR3 reads CASSVDLIPGSGANVLTF. CDR3 nucleotides: TGTGCCAGCAGCGTAGACCTAATTCCAGGCTCTGGGGCCAACGTCCTGACTTTC. Full variable domain (missing parts from reference TRBV9 and TRBJ2-6): DSGVTQTPKHLITATGQRVTLRCSPRSGDLSVYWYQQSLDQGLQFLIQYYNGEERAKGNILERFSAQQFPDLHSELNLSSLELGDSALYFCASSVDLIPGSGANVLTFGAGSRLTVL.

DNA of the CDR3: TGTGCCAGCAGCGGGGCGGGGGCCGCAGATACGCAGTATTTT. Encoded protein: CASSGAGAADTQYF. The chain uses TRBV7-2 and TRBJ2-3; a weak D match, TRBD2 (7 bases). This CDR3 region has 14 residues. Trimming pared 5 bases from V and 4 bases from J, leaving 13 bases between. In germline, CDR1 is SGHTA, CDR2 FQGNSA. Full variable domain (rest looked up from reference TRBV7-2 and TRBJ2-3): GAGVSQSPSNKVTEKGKDVELRCDPISGHTALYWYRQSLGQGLEFLIYFQGNSAPDKSGLPSDRFSAERTGGSVSTLTIQRTQQEDSAVYLCASSGAGAADTQYFGPGTRLTVL.

This clone occurred a few times. The rearrangement joins TRBV4-1 to TRBJ2-7; no definite D call. In germline, CDR1 is MGHRA, CDR2 YSYEKL. The ends were cut back, 3 bases at V and 4 bases at J, with 10 bases in the middle. The CDR3 consists of 13 residues. As DNA, the CDR3 is TGCGCCAGCAGCCAGGCCCCCGAATACGAGCAGTACTTC. Translated: CASSQAPEYEQYF.

V is TRBV9 and J is TRBJ2-2; TRBD1 is a possible D gene (6 bases). V gave up 0 bases and J gave up 9 bases, with 9 bases separating them. In germline, CDR1 is SGDLS, CDR2 YYNGEE. There are 13 residues in the CDR3. The CDR3 reads CASSVDQGRELFF. CDR3 nucleotide sequence: TGTGCCAGCAGCGTAGACCAGGGGCGGGAGCTGTTTTTT.

V and J are TRBV5-4 and TRBJ1-2; D call uncertain. Germline CDR1 is SGHNT and CDR2 is YYREEE (reference sequence). The CDR3 is 15 amino acids. Trimming took off 1 base at V and 4 bases at J, with 14 bases between the two ends. CDR3 sequence: CASSLWGAGGYGYTF. In DNA form, the CDR3 reads TGTGCCAGCAGCTTGTGGGGTGCCGGAGGCTATGGCTACACCTTC.

This chain joins TRBV6-1 and TRBJ2-7; D gene uncertain. This CDR3 comprises 14 residues. CDR1 is MNHNS and CDR2 is SASEGT in the germline V gene. Trimming stripped 6 bases from V and 1 base from J, with 13 bases between. The CDR3 here is CASSASRLSYEQYF. The CDR3 DNA sequence: TGTGCCAGCAGCGCTAGTAGGTTATCCTACGAGCAGTACTTC.

This chain connects TRBV6-1 to TRBJ2-5; either TRBD1 or TRBD2 may fit D (5 bases each). In germline, CDR1 is MNHNS, CDR2 SASEGT. With 2 bases removed from V and 4 bases from J, the gap between germline ends came to 14 bases. This CDR3 has 15 amino acids. The CDR3 DNA reads TGTGCCAGCAGTGAAAGAGGGGAGTGGCTAGAGACCCAGTACTTC. This sequence encodes CASSERGEWLETQYF.

This clone has more than one count but fewer than ten. Within the sample, other DNA sequences also encode this same CDR3. The chain uses TRBV30 and TRBJ1-5, with TRBD1 identical over 7 bases. The length of the CDR3 is 13 residues. The J segment lost 6 bases and the V segment lost 8 bases, leaving 10 bases of the junction unmatched. Germline V gene sequence: CDR1 GTSNPN, CDR2 SVGIG (reference sequence). Here the CDR3 reads CAVRQGSGQPQHF. The CDR3 DNA is TGTGCCGTGAGACAGGGAAGTGGTCAGCCCCAGCATTTT. The full variable domain, rest sourced from reference TRBV30 and TRBJ1-5, is SQTIHQWPATLVQPVGSPLSLECTVEGTSNPNLYWYRQAAGRGLQLLFYSVGIGQISSEVPQNLSASRPQDRQFILSSKKLLLSDSGFYLCAVRQGSGQPQHFGDGTRLSIL.

This sequence joins TRBV5-4 and TRBJ2-1; 13 positions match TRBD2. Germline V gene sequence: CDR1 SGHNT, CDR2 YYREEE (reference sequence). Trimming removed 1 base from V and 5 bases from J; junction bases left unmatched: 9. This CDR3 comprises 18 residues. DNA of the CDR3: TGTGCCAGCAGCTTGCGCGGAGTGGGGACTAGCGGGAACAATGAGCAGTTCTTC. Its protein is CASSLRGVGTSGNNEQFF.

The V gene is TRBV28, the J gene TRBJ1-2, with D unclear. V dropped 6 bases and J dropped 5 bases, with 10 bases sitting between them. The CDR3 contains 12 residues. Germline V gene data show CDR1 as MDHEN and CDR2 as SYDVKM. CDR3 nucleotides: TGTGCCAGCAGCCCTCAGTCTTATGGCTACACCTTC. Translation gives CASSPQSYGYTF.

This clone was recorded a few times. The V and J genes are TRBV7-2 and TRBJ2-1; 14 bases line up with TRBD2. V shed 6 bases and J 8 bases; nucleotides not matched to a gene: 3. The CDR3 extends over 14 amino acids. CDR1 is SGHTA and CDR2 is FQGNSA in the germline V gene. The CDR3 DNA reads as TGTGCCAGCAGTGGGACTAGCGGGGGTTATGAGCAGTTCTTC. This translates into CASSGTSGGYEQFF.

This clone was counted only a few times. This chain joins TRBV6-6 and TRBJ2-7, with unresolved D. V was clipped by 6 bases and J by 5 bases, with 11 bases between them. The CDR3 consists of 12 residues. Germline-derived CDR1 and CDR2 are MNHNY and SVGAGI (reference sequence). CDR3 sequence (DNA): TGTGCCAGCAGCCCCGGAAGGGACGAGCAGTACTTC. Translating gives CASSPGRDEQYF.

The V gene is TRBV2, the J gene TRBJ2-3, with 8 bases lining up with TRBD1. Germline CDR1 reads SNHLY; CDR2 reads FYNNEI. The CDR3 runs to 15 residues. The ends lost 10 bases at V and 4 bases at J; junction bases unmatched: 13. CDR3 bases: TGTGCCATACGTCCCGGACAGGGAAAATCAGATACGCAGTATTTT. Protein: CAIRPGQGKSDTQYF.

This clone was detected a few times. The chain employs TRBV2 and TRBJ1-6; 10 bases match TRBD1. The CDR3 contains 13 residues. Germline assignment: CDR1 SNHLY and CDR2 FYNNEI. Losses at the gene ends were 9 bases for V and 5 bases for J; bases not matched to a gene: 1. Here the CDR3 reads CARDRGDNSPLHF. CDR3 in DNA: TGTGCCAGGGACAGGGGGGATAATTCACCCCTCCACTTT. The complete variable domain, with remaining parts taken from reference TRBV2 and TRBJ1-6, reads EPEVTQTPSHQVTQMGQEVILRCVPISNHLYFYWYRQILGQKVEFLVSFYNNEISEKSEIFDDQFSVERPDGSNFTLKIRSTKLEDSAMYFCARDRGDNSPLHFGNGTRLTVT.

Comments on this clone: Other DNA sequences of this sample code for an identical CDR3. The V gene is TRBV5-1, the J gene TRBJ1-2; possible D gene TRBD1, 5 bases. Germline loops: CDR1 SGHRS, CDR2 YFSETQ. The CDR3 runs 12 residues. Trimming stripped 3 bases from V and 4 bases from J, with 7 bases between. The CDR3 loop reads CASSSGVYGYTF. CDR3 DNA sequence: TGCGCCAGCAGCTCGGGGGTCTATGGCTACACCTTC.

This clone was seen a few times. The V call is TRBV6-1, the J call TRBJ2-1; D uncertain. The CDR3 is 12 amino acids. The V gene lost 6 bases and the J gene lost 8 bases, with 11 bases spanning the gap. Germline assignment: CDR1 MNHNS and CDR2 SASEGT. CDR3 residues: CASRSRADEQFF. For the CDR3, the DNA is TGTGCCAGCAGAAGTAGGGCCGATGAGCAGTTCTTC.

The chain recombines TRBV29-1 with TRBJ1-1; a possible D gene is TRBD1 (5 bases). The germline CDR1 and CDR2 sequences are SQVTM and ANQGSEA. V lost 4 bases and J 3 bases, leaving 18 bases between the germline ends. This CDR3 is 15 amino acids long. CDR3 coding DNA: TGCAGCGTTGGCTCGGGGATGGGGGATGACACTGAAGCTTTCTTT. Its translation: CSVGSGMGDDTEAFF.

This clone was counted only a few times. This chain links TRBV5-1 with TRBJ2-7, with 7 positions matching TRBD2. Germline values: CDR1 SGHRS, CDR2 YFSETQ. V dropped 0 bases and J dropped 3; count of bases not matched to a gene: 6. CDR3 length: 15 amino acids. The CDR3 sequence is CASSLAGRTNYEQYF. CDR3 in DNA: TGCGCCAGCAGCTTGGCCGGGAGGACGAACTACGAGCAGTACTTC.

V is TRBV30 and J is TRBJ2-5, with 10 positions matching TRBD1. This CDR3 region has 13 residues. CDR1 is GTSNPN, CDR2 SVGIG, per germline (reference sequence). Losses at the gene ends were 6 bases for V and 11 bases for J; bases not matched to a gene: 12. The CDR3 loop reads CACYTGQGMEQYF. The CDR3 DNA follows: TGTGCCTGTTACACGGGACAGGGGATGGAGCAGTACTTC. Full variable domain (outside the CDR3, taken from reference TRBV30 and TRBJ2-5): SQTIHQWPATLVQPVGSPLSLECTVEGTSNPNLYWYRQAAGRGLQLLFYSVGIGQISSEVPQNLSASRPQDRQFILSSKKLLLSDSGFYLCACYTGQGMEQYFGPGTRLLVL.